This is a list of T cell receptor beta chains from one sample in a study of blood T cell repertoires in COVID-19. TCRdb's copy holds only in-frame clones and misses some; the assay was immunoSEQ multiplex PCR. The data show around 180,000 clones, roughly 80% seen once. The sample comprised peripheral blood. Receptors were obtained from a man aged 60 to 69 with active or convalescent COVID-19. Each CDR3 is given with its conserved first and last residue. A D gene is named only where the DNA matches it firmly. Only part of the rows carry a size: once, few, many, or a class if the clone is expanded.

v_call	j_call	d_call	clone_size	cdr3_aa	cdr3_nt
TRBV2	TRBJ1-5	NA	NA	CASRAQGMEPQHF	TGTGCCAGCAGGGCACAGGGCATGGAGCCCCAGCATTTT
TRBV7-2	TRBJ1-5	NA	few	CASSLDLGQPQHF	TGTGCCAGCAGCTTAGACCTCGGTCAGCCCCAGCATTTT
TRBV28	TRBJ1-1	TRBD1	NA	CASSARTGGHTEAFF	TGTGCCAGCAGCGCTCGGACAGGGGGCCACACTGAAGCTTTCTTT
TRBV12-3/TRBV12-4	TRBJ1-1	NA	NA	CASSREGTEAFF	TGTGCCAGCAGTCGCGAGGGCACTGAAGCTTTCTTT
TRBV6-1	TRBJ2-2	NA	NA	CASHPNTGELFF	TGTGCCAGCCATCCGAACACCGGGGAGCTGTTTTTT
TRBV18	TRBJ2-7	TRBD1	NA	CASSPPDRVHEQYF	TGTGCCAGCTCACCACCGGACAGGGTCCACGAGCAGTACTTC
TRBV27	TRBJ2-1	NA	few	CASSFMVGVFNNEQFF	TGTGCCAGCAGTTTCATGGTCGGGGTATTTAACAATGAGCAGTTCTTC
TRBV19	TRBJ1-2	TRBD1	NA	CASSIAGQLKSDYTF	TGTGCCAGTAGTATTGCGGGACAGCTAAAGTCTGACTACACCTTC
TRBV12-5	TRBJ2-3	TRBD1	NA	CASGLALQGAQYF	TGTGCTAGTGGTTTGGCCCTACAGGGGGCGCAGTATTTT
TRBV3-1/TRBV3-2	TRBJ1-1	NA	few	CASNQGKYTEAFF	TGTGCCAGCAATCAGGGGAAATACACTGAAGCTTTCTTT
TRBV27	TRBJ1-2	NA	NA	CASSRDRTSNYGYTF	TGTGCCAGCAGCAGAGACAGGACTTCTAACTATGGCTACACCTTC
TRBV6-6	TRBJ2-2	NA	NA	CASSYLPGREDGELFF	TGTGCCAGCAGTTATCTACCTGGGCGGGAAGACGGGGAGCTGTTTTTT
TRBV11-1	TRBJ2-6	NA	NA	CASSLGQTFGANVLTF	TGTGCCAGCAGCTTAGGACAGACCTTTGGGGCCAACGTCCTGACTTTC
TRBV7-6	TRBJ2-3	TRBD2	NA	CASSLLAGTSTDTQYF	TGTGCCAGCAGCTTACTAGCGGGGACTAGCACAGATACGCAGTATTTT
TRBV6-1	TRBJ2-7	NA	NA	CASSELGGPNEQYF	TGTGCCAGCAGTGAATTAGGAGGTCCGAACGAGCAGTACTTC
TRBV14	TRBJ2-1	NA	once	CASSQVNVQNEQFF	TGTGCCAGCAGCCAAGTGAACGTCCAGAATGAGCAGTTCTTC
TRBV24-1	TRBJ2-2	TRBD2	NA	CATSDRTSGRAGYGELFF	TGTGCCACCAGTGACCGGACTAGCGGGAGGGCCGGGTACGGGGAGCTGTTTTTT
TRBV7-2	TRBJ2-5	TRBD2	NA	CASSSPTSGRRETQYF	TGTGCCAGCAGCTCGCCGACTAGCGGGAGACGAGAGACCCAGTACTTC
TRBV18	TRBJ1-1	NA	few	CASSPSGGTEAFF	TGTGCCAGCTCACCAAGCGGGGGCACTGAAGCTTTCTTT
TRBV7-8	TRBJ2-3	TRBD2	NA	CASSLGLAGGGADTQYF	TGTGCCAGCAGCTTAGGGCTAGCGGGAGGGGGCGCAGATACGCAGTATTTT